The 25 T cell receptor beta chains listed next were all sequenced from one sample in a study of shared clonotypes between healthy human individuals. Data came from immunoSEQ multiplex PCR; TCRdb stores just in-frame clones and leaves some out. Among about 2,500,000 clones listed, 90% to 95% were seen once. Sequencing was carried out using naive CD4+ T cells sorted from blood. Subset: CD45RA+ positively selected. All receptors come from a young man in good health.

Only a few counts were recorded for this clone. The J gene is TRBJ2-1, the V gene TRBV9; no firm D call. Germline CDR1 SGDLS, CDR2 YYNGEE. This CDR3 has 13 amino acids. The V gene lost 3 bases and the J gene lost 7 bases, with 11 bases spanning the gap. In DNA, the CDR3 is TGTGCCAGCAGCGCTCGATTAGAGAATGAGCAGTTCTTC. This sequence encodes CASSARLENEQFF.

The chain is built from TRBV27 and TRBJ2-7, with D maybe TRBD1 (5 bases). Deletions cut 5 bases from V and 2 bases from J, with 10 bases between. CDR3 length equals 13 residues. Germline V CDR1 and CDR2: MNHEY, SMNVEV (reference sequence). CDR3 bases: TGTGCCAGCAGTCAACAGGCACCCTACGAGCAGTACTTC. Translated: CASSQQAPYEQYF.

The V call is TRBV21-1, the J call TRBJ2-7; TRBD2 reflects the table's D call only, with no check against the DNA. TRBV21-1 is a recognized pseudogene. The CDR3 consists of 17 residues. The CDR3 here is CASSSNGGGLSSYEQYF. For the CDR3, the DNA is TGTGCCAGCAGCTCGAATGGGGGGGGCCTGAGCTCCTACGAGCAGTACTTC.

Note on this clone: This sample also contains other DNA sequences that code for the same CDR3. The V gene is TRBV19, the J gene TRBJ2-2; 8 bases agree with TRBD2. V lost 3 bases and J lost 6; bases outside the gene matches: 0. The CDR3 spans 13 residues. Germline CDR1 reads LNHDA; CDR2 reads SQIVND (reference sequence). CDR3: CASSIGGAGELFF. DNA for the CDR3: TGTGCCAGTAGTATCGGGGGGGCCGGGGAGCTGTTTTTT.

CDR3 bases: TGTGCCAGCAGTCCGGGGCCAAATGGCTACACCTTC. Translating it yields CASSPGPNGYTF. The chain recombines TRBV28 with TRBJ1-2, with D perhaps TRBD1 (5 bases). The CDR3 sequence is 12 residues long. Germline-derived CDR1 and CDR2 are MDHEN and SYDVKM. Trimming pared 5 bases from V and 6 bases from J, leaving 10 bases between.

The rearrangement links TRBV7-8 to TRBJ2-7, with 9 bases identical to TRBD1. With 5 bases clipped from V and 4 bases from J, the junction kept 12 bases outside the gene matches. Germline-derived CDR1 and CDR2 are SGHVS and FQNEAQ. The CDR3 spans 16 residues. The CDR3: CASSRKPGQGLYEQYF. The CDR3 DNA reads TGTGCCAGCAGCCGAAAGCCGGGACAGGGATTATACGAGCAGTACTTC.

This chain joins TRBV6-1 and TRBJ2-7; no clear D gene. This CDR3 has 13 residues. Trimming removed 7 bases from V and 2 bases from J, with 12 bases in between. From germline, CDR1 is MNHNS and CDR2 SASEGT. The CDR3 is CASTIYPPYEQYF. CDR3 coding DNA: TGTGCCAGCACGATTTACCCTCCCTACGAGCAGTACTTC.

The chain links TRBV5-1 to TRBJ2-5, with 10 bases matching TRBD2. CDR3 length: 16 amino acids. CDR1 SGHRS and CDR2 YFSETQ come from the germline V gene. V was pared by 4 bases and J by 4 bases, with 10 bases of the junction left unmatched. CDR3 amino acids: CASSIGLAVGGETQYF. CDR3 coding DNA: TGCGCCAGCAGCATCGGACTAGCGGTGGGGGGAGAGACCCAGTACTTC.

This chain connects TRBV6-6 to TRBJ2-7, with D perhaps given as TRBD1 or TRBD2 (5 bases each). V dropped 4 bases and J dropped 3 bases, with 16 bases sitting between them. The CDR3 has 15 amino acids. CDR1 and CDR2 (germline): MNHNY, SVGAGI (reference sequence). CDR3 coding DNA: TGTGCCAGCAGTTCCCCCTCGAGGGGTAACTACGAGCAGTACTTC. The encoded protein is CASSSPSRGNYEQYF.

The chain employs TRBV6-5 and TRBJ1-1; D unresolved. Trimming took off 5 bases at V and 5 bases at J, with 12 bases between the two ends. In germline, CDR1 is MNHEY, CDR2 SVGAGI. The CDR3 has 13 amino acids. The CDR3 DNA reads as TGTGCCAGCAGTACATTGACCTCTACTGAAGCTTTCTTT. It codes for CASSTLTSTEAFF.

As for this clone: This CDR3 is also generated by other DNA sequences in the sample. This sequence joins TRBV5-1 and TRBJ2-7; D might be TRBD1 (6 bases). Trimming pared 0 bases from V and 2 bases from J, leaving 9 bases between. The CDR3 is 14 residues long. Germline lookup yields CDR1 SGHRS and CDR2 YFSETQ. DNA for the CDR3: TGCGCCAGCAGCTTGGTCACAGGGCCCTACGAGCAGTACTTC. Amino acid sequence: CASSLVTGPYEQYF.

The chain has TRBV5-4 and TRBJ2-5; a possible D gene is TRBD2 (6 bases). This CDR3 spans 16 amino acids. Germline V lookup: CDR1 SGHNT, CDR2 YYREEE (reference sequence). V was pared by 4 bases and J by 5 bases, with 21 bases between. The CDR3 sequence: CASSPRVSGQGETQYF. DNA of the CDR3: TGTGCCAGCAGCCCCCGAGTCAGCGGGCAAGGGGAGACCCAGTACTTC. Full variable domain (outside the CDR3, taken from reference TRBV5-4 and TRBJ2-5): ETGVTQSPTHLIKTRGQQVTLRCSSQSGHNTVSWYQQALGQGPQFIFQYYREEENGRGNFPPRFSGLQFPNYSSELNVNALELDDSALYLCASSPRVSGQGETQYFGPGTRLLVL.

The CDR3 loop reads CASSVEGGQGMTGNTIYF. The CDR3 DNA is TGTGCCAGCAGCGTAGAAGGAGGACAGGGGATGACTGGAAACACCATATATTTT. The V call is TRBV9, the J call TRBJ1-3; 9 bases are shared with TRBD1. The CDR3 contains 18 residues. V shed 0 bases, J shed 2 bases, and the junction held 9 bases outside the gene matches. In germline, CDR1 is SGDLS, CDR2 YYNGEE.

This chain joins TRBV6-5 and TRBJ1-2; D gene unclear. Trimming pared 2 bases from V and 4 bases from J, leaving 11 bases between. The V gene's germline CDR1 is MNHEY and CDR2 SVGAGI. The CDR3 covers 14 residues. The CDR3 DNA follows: TGTGCCAGCAGTTACCGGGCCGGCCTCTATGGCTACACCTTC. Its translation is CASSYRAGLYGYTF.

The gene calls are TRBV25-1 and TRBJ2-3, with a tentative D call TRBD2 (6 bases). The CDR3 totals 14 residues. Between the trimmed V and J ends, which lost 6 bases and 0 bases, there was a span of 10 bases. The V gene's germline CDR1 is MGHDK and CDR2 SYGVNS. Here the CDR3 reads CASRPGGSTDTQYF. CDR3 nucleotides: TGTGCCAGCAGACCCGGGGGTAGCACAGATACGCAGTATTTT.

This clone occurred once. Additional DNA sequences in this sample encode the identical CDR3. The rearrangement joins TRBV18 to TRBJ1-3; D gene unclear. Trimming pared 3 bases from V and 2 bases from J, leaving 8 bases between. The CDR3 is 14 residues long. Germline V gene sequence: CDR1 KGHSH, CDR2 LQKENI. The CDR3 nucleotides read TGTGCCAGCTCACCGGGGAGTACTGGAAACACCATATATTTT. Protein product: CASSPGSTGNTIYF.

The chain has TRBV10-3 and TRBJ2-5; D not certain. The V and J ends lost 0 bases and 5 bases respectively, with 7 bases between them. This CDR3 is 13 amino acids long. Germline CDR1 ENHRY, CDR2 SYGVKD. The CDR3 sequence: CAISESNWETQYF. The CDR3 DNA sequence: TGTGCCATCAGTGAGTCGAATTGGGAGACCCAGTACTTC.

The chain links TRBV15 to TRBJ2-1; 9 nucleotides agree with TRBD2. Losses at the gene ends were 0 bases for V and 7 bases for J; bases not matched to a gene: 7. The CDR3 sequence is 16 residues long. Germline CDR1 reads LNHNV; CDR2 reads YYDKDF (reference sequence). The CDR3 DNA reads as TGTGCCACCAGCAGAGATCCGCGGGAGGGCGTAAATGAGCAGTTCTTC. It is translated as CATSRDPREGVNEQFF.

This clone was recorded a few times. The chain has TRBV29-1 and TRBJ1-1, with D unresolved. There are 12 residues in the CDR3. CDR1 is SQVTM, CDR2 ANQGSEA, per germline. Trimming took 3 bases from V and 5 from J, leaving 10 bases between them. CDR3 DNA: TGCAGCGTTGACAATCTGGGGACTGAAGCTTTCTTT. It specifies CSVDNLGTEAFF. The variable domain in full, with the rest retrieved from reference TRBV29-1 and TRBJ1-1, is SAVISQKPSRDICQRGTSLTIQCQVDSQVTMMFWYRQQPGQSLTLIATANQGSEATYESGFVIDKFPISRPNLTFSTLTVSNMSPEDSSIYLCSVDNLGTEAFFGQGTRLTVV.

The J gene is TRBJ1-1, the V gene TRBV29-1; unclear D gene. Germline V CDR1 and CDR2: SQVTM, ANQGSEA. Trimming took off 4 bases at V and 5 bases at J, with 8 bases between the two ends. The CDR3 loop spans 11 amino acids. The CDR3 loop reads CSVARLTEAFF. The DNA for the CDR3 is TGCAGCGTTGCCAGGTTGACTGAAGCTTTCTTT.

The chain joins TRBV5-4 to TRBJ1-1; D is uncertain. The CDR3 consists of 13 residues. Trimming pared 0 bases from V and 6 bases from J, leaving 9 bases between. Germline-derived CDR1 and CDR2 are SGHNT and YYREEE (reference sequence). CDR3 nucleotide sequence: TGTGCCAGCAGCTTGGAGGTCAGCCCTGAAGCTTTCTTT. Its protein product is CASSLEVSPEAFF.

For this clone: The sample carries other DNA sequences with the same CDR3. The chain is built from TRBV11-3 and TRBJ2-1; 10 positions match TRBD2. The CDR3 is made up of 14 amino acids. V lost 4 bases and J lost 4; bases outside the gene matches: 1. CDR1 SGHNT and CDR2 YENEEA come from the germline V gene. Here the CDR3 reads CASSSGLAYNEQFF. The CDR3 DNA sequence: TGTGCCAGCAGCTCGGGACTAGCGTACAATGAGCAGTTCTTC.

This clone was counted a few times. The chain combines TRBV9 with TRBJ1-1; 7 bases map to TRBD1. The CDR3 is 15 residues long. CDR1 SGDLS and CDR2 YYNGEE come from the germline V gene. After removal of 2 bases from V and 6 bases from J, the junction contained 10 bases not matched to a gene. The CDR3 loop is CASSVQSGGSAEAFF. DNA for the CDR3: TGTGCCAGCAGCGTCCAATCAGGGGGTAGCGCTGAAGCTTTCTTT.

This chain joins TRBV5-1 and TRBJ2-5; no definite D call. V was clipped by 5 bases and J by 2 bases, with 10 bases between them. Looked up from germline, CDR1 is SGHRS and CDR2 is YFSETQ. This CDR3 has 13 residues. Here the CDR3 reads CASRKHGQETQYF. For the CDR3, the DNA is TGCGCCAGCAGAAAGCACGGACAAGAGACCCAGTACTTC. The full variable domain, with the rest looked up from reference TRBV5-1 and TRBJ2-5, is KAGVTQTPRYLIKTRGQQVTLSCSPISGHRSVSWYQQTPGQGLQFLFEYFSETQRNKGNFPGRFSGRQFSNSRSEMNVSTLELGDSALYLCASRKHGQETQYFGPGTRLLVL.

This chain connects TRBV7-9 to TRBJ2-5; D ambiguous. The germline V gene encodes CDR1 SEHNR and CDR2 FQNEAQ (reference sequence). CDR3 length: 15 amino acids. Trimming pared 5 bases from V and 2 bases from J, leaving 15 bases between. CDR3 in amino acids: CASSLSAVGQETQYF. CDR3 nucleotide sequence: TGTGCCAGCAGCCTCTCCGCGGTTGGTCAAGAGACCCAGTACTTC.